Presented here are 8 T cell receptor beta chains from one specimen sequenced in a study of blood T cell repertoires in COVID-19. Sequenced by immunoSEQ multiplex PCR; TCRdb stores in-frame clones only, minus some. The table includes 130,000 to 150,000 clones, roughly 79% detected once. The sample was peripheral blood. The receptors derive from a human donor in a cohort sampled during active COVID-19.

The V call is TRBV3-1 (or the pseudogene TRBV3-2), the J call TRBJ1-6; D remains ambiguous. Per the germline V gene, CDR1 is LGHDT and CDR2 is YNNKEL (reference sequence). Trimming left V 1 base short and J 9 bases short, with 7 bases between. CDR3 length equals 13 residues. The CDR3 DNA follows: TGTGCCAGCAGCCAAGGTGTCTTTTCACCCCTCCACTTT. Its protein product is CASSQGVFSPLHF.

This chain links TRBV24-1 with TRBJ2-5; D may be TRBD1 (6 bases). Germline V gives CDR1 KGHDR, CDR2 SFDVKD. The CDR3 is 15 amino acids. V was cut by 7 bases and J by 0 bases, with 14 bases left in between. CDR3 region: CATSRGRGYQETQYF. In DNA, the CDR3 is TGTGCCACCAGCCGGGGTAGGGGGTACCAAGAGACCCAGTACTTC.

The chain employs TRBV7-9 and TRBJ2-5; TRBD1 might be the D (6 bases). This CDR3 comprises 13 residues. Germline lookup yields CDR1 SEHNR and CDR2 FQNEAQ (reference sequence). Trimming cost V 5 bases and J 5 bases, with 12 bases left between them. CDR3 residues: CASSIGQWETQYF. CDR3 bases: TGTGCCAGCAGCATCGGACAGTGGGAGACCCAGTACTTC.

This clone was recorded only once. The chain joins TRBV5-1 to TRBJ2-5; D possibly corresponds to TRBD2 (5 bases). CDR1 SGHRS and CDR2 YFSETQ come from the germline V gene. This CDR3 is built from 18 residues. V dropped 2 bases and J dropped 2 bases, with 22 bases sitting between them. CDR3: CASSFGFAGLRGQETQYF. For the CDR3, the DNA is TGCGCCAGCAGCTTCGGTTTCGCGGGCCTGAGAGGGCAAGAGACCCAGTACTTC.

This chain joins TRBV28 and TRBJ1-1, with D possibly matching TRBD1 (5 bases). The V and J ends lost 4 bases and 4 bases respectively, with 22 bases between them. CDR3 length: 17 amino acids. The germline CDR1 and CDR2 sequences are MDHEN and SYDVKM. CDR3 nucleotides: TGTGCCAGCAGTTCGGCGCGGGGCTCCGCCTCGTCCACTGAAGCTTTCTTT. Residues: CASSSARGSASSTEAFF.

This sequence joins TRBV6-5 and TRBJ2-3; possible D gene TRBD2, 6 bases. Germline V CDR1 and CDR2: MNHEY, SVGAGI. This CDR3 comprises 15 residues. V was clipped by 5 bases and J by 0 bases, with 12 bases between them. Written as DNA, the CDR3 is TGTGCCAGCAGTACAATAGCGGCCAGCACAGATACGCAGTATTTT. As protein: CASSTIAASTDTQYF.

The gene calls are TRBV5-1 and TRBJ1-4; unclear D gene. The CDR3 covers 15 residues. CDR1 is SGHRS and CDR2 is YFSETQ in the germline V gene. V was shortened by 0 bases and J by 0 bases, with 6 bases between the two germline ends. CDR3 protein: CASSLVGATNEKLFF. The CDR3 DNA reads as TGCGCCAGCAGCTTGGTCGGAGCAACTAATGAAAAACTGTTTTTT.

This rearrangement joins TRBV4-2 to TRBJ2-3, with 7 bases matching TRBD2. V gave up 4 bases and J gave up 6 bases; unmatched junction bases: 4. Germline V gene lookup returns CDR1 LGHNA and CDR2 YNFKEQ. This CDR3 is 13 amino acids long. The chain's CDR3 is CASSPRELDTQYF. The CDR3 nucleotides are TGTGCCAGCAGCCCGCGGGAGTTGGATACGCAGTATTTT.